Listed below are T cell receptor beta chains from one sample, sequenced in a study of blood T cell repertoires in COVID-19. Only in-frame clones appear in the TCRdb table, and some are missing; sequencing was by immunoSEQ multiplex PCR. The repertoire holds about 99,000 clones, with 70% to 90% as singletons. Sequencing input: peripheral blood. These receptor sequences come from a human donor in a cohort sampled during active COVID-19. CDR3s include the opening cysteine and the closing phenylalanine or tryptophan. The order of the fields is D gene, clone size, V gene, J gene, CDR3 DNA, CDR3 protein. The D gene is left open where the match is weak. Not all rows give a size; the values are once, few, many and, for expanded clones, a class.

D: TRBD2; size: -; V: TRBV10-1; J: TRBJ2-3; DNA: TGCGCCAGCAGTGAGTCTCCACTAGCGGCTACAGATACGCAGTATTTT; CDR3: CASSESPLAATDTQYF
D: TRBD1; size: -; V: TRBV10-1; J: TRBJ1-2; DNA: TGCGCCAACCGGGACAGGGTCTATGGCTACACCTTC; CDR3: CANRDRVYGYTF
D: -; size: -; V: TRBV19; J: TRBJ1-5; DNA: TGTGCCAGTAGCCCCCCAGGGGCAGCGGGGTGGTATCAGCCCCAGCATTTT; CDR3: CASSPPGAAGWYQPQHF
D: -; size: -; V: TRBV28; J: TRBJ2-7; DNA: TGTGCCAGCAGTTTAGCCGAGTACGAGCAGTACTTC; CDR3: CASSLAEYEQYF
D: TRBD1; size: -; V: TRBV19; J: TRBJ1-2; DNA: TGTGCCAGTAGCTCCAGGACAGGGTTCTATGGCTACACCTTC; CDR3: CASSSRTGFYGYTF
D: -; size: -; V: TRBV16; J: TRBJ1-6; DNA: TGTGCCAGCAGCCATGGAGGACAGCATAATTCACCCCTCCACTTT; CDR3: CASSHGGQHNSPLHF
D: TRBD1; size: -; V: TRBV7-2; J: TRBJ2-7; DNA: TGTGCCAGCGGACAGGGCACCTACGAGCAGTACTTC; CDR3: CASGQGTYEQYF
D: -; size: -; V: TRBV24-1; J: TRBJ2-7; DNA: TGTGCCACCAGTGACTCTACAGGGACCCCCTACGAGCAGTACTTC; CDR3: CATSDSTGTPYEQYF
D: -; size: medium-sized; V: TRBV6-4; J: TRBJ2-2; DNA: TGTGCCAGCAGTGACTCGAGAGACACCGGGGAGCTGTTTTTT; CDR3: CASSDSRDTGELFF
D: TRBD2; size: -; V: TRBV2; J: TRBJ2-4; DNA: TGTGCCAGCAGGGTGACTAGCGGGATTACCAAAAACATTCAGTACTTC; CDR3: CASRVTSGITKNIQYF
D: TRBD1; size: -; V: TRBV19; J: TRBJ1-1; DNA: TGTGCCAGTAGTACTTACCGGGACAGGGTTACTGAAGCTTTCTTT; CDR3: CASSTYRDRVTEAFF
D: TRBD2; size: -; V: TRBV27; J: TRBJ2-1; DNA: TGTGCCAGCAGTTACCGACTAGCGGGACGGATGAATGAGCAGTTCTTC; CDR3: CASSYRLAGRMNEQFF
D: -; size: -; V: TRBV10-3; J: TRBJ1-2; DNA: TGTGCCATAAACACAGTCAGTACCTATGGCTACACCTTC; CDR3: CAINTVSTYGYTF
D: -; size: -; V: TRBV20-1; J: TRBJ1-2; DNA: TGCAGTGCTAGAGGCGCTGGACAGTTCCTCTTT; CDR3: CSARGAGQFLF
D: -; size: -; V: TRBV14; J: TRBJ1-1; DNA: TGTGCCAGCAGCCGCGGACGGGAGAACACTGAAGCTTTCTTT; CDR3: CASSRGRENTEAFF
D: -; size: -; V: TRBV27; J: TRBJ2-3; DNA: TGTGCCAGCAGTTTATTAATAGGGACTGGGCCCGGATATACGCAGTATTTT; CDR3: CASSLLIGTGPGYTQYF
D: -; size: -; V: TRBV5-1; J: TRBJ1-1; DNA: TGCGCCAGCAGCTCCACAGGGATGCGGGACACTGAAGCTTTCTTT; CDR3: CASSSTGMRDTEAFF
D: TRBD2; size: -; V: TRBV11-3; J: TRBJ2-1; DNA: TGTGCCAGCAGCCCACAGCGGGGGGGCCGTGGTGAGCAGTTCTTC; CDR3: CASSPQRGGRGEQFF
D: -; size: -; V: TRBV6-5; J: TRBJ1-2; DNA: TGTGCCAGCAAGGAGAATACATATGGCTACACCTTC; CDR3: CASKENTYGYTF
D: TRBD1; size: -; V: TRBV12-3/TRBV12-4; J: TRBJ1-1; DNA: TGTGCCAGTACAGGGGTTACTGAAGCTTTCTTT; CDR3: CASTGVTEAFF